This TCR beta chain was sequenced for a study of cytomegalovirus exposure and HLA in healthy donors. Study outcomes and limitations: The study listed under 200 cytomegalovirus-associated TCR beta chains. Most of the CMV-associated TCR beta chains (in a later analysis) appeared to be HLA-restricted. High specificity and sensitivity for cytomegalovirus status were reported for the classifier.

This CDR3 is 15 amino acids long. CDR1 and CDR2 (germline): SEHNR, FQNEAQ (reference sequence). J lost 5 bases, V lost 2 bases, and 5 bases had no gene match. Researchers ran the PCR with 60 Vbeta and 13 Jbeta primers. Generated by immunoSEQ multiplex PCR, the TCRdb table keeps only in-frame clones and is missing some. Of 150,000 to 200,000 clones detected, approximately 81% appear once; the ten largest clones hold 2.3%. Regarding this clone: The target antigen is unknown.

The sequencing sample was made of PBMCs. The chain combines TRBV7-9 with TRBJ1-4; 7 bases are a match to TRBD1. This sequence originates from a woman in her forties or fifties in good health and CMV-seronegative. The CDR3 sequence is CASSLTGTANEKLFF. The CDR3 bases are TGTGCCAGCAGCTTAACCGGGACAGCGAATGAAAAACTGTTTTTT.